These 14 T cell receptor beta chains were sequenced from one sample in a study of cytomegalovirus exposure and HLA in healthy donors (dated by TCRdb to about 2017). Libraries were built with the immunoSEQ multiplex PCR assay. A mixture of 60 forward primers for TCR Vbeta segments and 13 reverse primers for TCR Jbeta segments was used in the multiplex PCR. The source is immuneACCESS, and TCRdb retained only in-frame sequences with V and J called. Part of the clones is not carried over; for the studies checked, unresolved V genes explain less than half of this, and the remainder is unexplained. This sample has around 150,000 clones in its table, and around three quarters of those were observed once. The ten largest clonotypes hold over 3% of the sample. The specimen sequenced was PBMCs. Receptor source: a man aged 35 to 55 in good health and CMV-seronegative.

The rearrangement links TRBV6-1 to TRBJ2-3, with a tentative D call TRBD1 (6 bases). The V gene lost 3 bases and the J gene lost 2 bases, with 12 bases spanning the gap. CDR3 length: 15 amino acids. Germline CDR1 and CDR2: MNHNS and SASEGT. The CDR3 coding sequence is TGTGCCAGCAGTGAGGGGACACCCTCCACAGATACGCAGTATTTT. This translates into CASSEGTPSTDTQYF.

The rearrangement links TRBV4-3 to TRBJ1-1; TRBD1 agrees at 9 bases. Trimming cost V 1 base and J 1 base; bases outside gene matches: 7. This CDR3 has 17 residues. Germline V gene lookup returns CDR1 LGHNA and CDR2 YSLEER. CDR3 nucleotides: TGCGCCAGCAGCCAAGGTCCCCCGACAGGGGGGAACACTGAAGCTTTCTTT. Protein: CASSQGPPTGGNTEAFF.

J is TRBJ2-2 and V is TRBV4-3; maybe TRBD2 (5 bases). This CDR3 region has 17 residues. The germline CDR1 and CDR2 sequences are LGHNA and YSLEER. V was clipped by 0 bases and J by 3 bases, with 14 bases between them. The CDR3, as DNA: TGCGCCAGCAGCCAAGATTCAGGACTTGGGTACACCGGGGAGCTGTTTTTT. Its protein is CASSQDSGLGYTGELFF.

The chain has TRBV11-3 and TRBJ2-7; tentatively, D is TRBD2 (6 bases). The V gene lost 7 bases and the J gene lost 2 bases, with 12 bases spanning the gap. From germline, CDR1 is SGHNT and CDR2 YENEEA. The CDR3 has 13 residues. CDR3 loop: CASTGGAPYEQYF. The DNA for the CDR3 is TGTGCCAGCACTGGCGGGGCCCCCTACGAGCAGTACTTC.

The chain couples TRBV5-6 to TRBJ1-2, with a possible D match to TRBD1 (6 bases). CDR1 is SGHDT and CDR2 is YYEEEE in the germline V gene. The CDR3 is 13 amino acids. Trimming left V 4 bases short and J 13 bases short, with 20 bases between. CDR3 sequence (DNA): TGTGCCAGCAGCCCGAATCGGTTGGGGGCGGGCACCTTC. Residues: CASSPNRLGAGTF.

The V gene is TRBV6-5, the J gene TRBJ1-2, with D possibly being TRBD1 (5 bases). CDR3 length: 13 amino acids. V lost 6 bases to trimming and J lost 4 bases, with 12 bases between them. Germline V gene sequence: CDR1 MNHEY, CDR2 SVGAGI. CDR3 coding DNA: TGTGCCAGCAGCCGGACGGGGGTCTATGGCTACACCTTC. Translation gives CASSRTGVYGYTF.

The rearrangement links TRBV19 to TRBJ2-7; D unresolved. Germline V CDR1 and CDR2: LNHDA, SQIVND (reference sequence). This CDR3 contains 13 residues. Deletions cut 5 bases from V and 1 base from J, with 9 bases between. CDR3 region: CASSLRESYEQYF. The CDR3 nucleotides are TGTGCCAGTAGTTTACGAGAGTCCTACGAGCAGTACTTC.

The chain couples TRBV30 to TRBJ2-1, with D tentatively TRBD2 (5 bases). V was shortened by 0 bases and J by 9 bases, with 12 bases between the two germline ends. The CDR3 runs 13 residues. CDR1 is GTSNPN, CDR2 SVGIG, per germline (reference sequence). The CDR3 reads CAWSVLRVGEQFF. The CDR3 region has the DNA TGTGCCTGGAGTGTATTGAGGGTGGGTGAGCAGTTCTTC. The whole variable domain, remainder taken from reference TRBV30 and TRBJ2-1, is SQTIHQWPATLVQPVGSPLSLECTVEGTSNPNLYWYRQAAGRGLQLLFYSVGIGQISSEVPQNLSASRPQDRQFILSSKKLLLSDSGFYLCAWSVLRVGEQFFGPGTRLTVL.

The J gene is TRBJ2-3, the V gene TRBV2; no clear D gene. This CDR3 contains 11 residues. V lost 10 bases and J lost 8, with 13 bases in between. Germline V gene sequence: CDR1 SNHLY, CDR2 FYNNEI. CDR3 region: CATPGGGTQYF. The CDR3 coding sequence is TGTGCCACCCCCGGCGGTGGTACGCAGTATTTT. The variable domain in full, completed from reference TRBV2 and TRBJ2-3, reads EPEVTQTPSHQVTQMGQEVILRCVPISNHLYFYWYRQILGQKVEFLVSFYNNEISEKSEIFDDQFSVERPDGSNFTLKIRSTKLEDSAMYFCATPGGGTQYFGPGTRLTVL.

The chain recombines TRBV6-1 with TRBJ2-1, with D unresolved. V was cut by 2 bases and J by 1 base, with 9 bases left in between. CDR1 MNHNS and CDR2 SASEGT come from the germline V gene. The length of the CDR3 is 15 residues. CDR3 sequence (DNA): TGTGCCAGCAGTGAATTTATGGCATCCTACAATGAGCAGTTCTTC. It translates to CASSEFMASYNEQFF.

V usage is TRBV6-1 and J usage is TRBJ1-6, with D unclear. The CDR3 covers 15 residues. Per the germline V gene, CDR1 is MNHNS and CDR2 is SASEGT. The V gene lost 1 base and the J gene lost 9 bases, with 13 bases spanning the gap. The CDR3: CASSEDGLNGSPLHF. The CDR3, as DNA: TGTGCCAGCAGTGAAGATGGACTCAACGGTTCACCCCTCCACTTT.

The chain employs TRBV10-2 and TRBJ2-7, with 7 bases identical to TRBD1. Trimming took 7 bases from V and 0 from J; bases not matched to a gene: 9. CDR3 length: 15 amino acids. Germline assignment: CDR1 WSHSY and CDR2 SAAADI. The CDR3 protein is CASTPPGTASYEQYF. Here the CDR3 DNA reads TGCGCCAGCACTCCCCCGGGGACAGCCTCCTACGAGCAGTACTTC.

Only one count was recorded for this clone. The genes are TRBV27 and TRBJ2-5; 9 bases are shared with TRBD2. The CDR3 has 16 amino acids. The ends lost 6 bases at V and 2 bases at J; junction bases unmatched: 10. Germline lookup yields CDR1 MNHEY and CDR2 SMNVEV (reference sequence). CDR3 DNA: TGTGCCAGCAGACCCAGAGAGGCGGGAGGGCAAGAGACCCAGTACTTC. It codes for CASRPREAGGQETQYF.

The CDR3 loop reads CASRAPAGRGLYNSPLHF. In DNA, the CDR3 is TGTGCCAGTAGAGCCCCGGCGGGCAGGGGGCTCTATAATTCACCCCTCCACTTT. The V call is TRBV19, the J call TRBJ1-6, with TRBD1 matching over 8 bases. Unmatched junction bases numbered 13, after V lost 6 bases and J lost 3 bases. CDR1 LNHDA and CDR2 SQIVND come from the germline V gene (reference sequence). The CDR3 is made up of 18 amino acids.